Listed below are T cell receptor beta chains from one sample, sequenced in a study of T cell repertoires in cytomegalovirus infection. MiXCR was run by TCRdb on the reads, yielding one entry per CDR3 protein. The sample has 150,000 to 200,000 distinct CDR3 sequences; approximately 9.6% are singletons. The sequencing sample was made of PBMCs. These receptors all come from a human donor in good health (CMV status not recorded). Some clones in this sample may be carry-over from other donors' samples. Each CDR3 is given with its conserved first and last residue. The D gene is left open where the match is weak. The size field is filled for only some rows; it gives once, few, many or a size class.

j_gene: TRBJ1-5
d_gene: .
abundance: many
v_gene: TRBV24-1
CDR3nt: TGTGCCACCAGTGACCCTCAGGGGTTCCAGCCCCAGCATTTT
CDR3aa: CATSDPQGFQPQHF

j_gene: TRBJ2-3
d_gene: .
abundance: many
v_gene: TRBV7-2
CDR3nt: TGTGCCAGCAGCCGGGATTGGGTCACAGATACGCAGTATTTT
CDR3aa: CASSRDWVTDTQYF

j_gene: TRBJ2-5
d_gene: .
abundance: many
v_gene: TRBV7-8
CDR3nt: TGTGCCAGCAGTCCTCCGGGACAAGCGGGAAAGGCTAAAGAGACCCAGTACTTC
CDR3aa: CASSPPGQAGKAKETQYF

j_gene: TRBJ2-1
d_gene: .
abundance: many
v_gene: TRBV7-2
CDR3nt: TGTGCCAGCAGCTTACTATTCGGCCGACTGACCTACAATGAGCAGTTCTTC
CDR3aa: CASSLLFGRLTYNEQFF

j_gene: TRBJ1-2
d_gene: .
abundance: many
v_gene: TRBV28
CDR3nt: TGTGCCAGCAGTTTAATCGGTGGCGGTTATGGCTACACCTTC
CDR3aa: CASSLIGGGYGYTF

j_gene: TRBJ2-1
d_gene: TRBD2
abundance: many
v_gene: TRBV19
CDR3nt: TGTGCCAGTGGTGCGGGACTAGGGGTGAATGAGCAGTTCTTC
CDR3aa: CASGAGLGVNEQFF

j_gene: TRBJ2-2
d_gene: .
abundance: few
v_gene: TRBV30
CDR3nt: TGTGCCTGGAGTGTACCTTCCGGGGGAAACACCGGGGAGCTGTTTTTT
CDR3aa: CAWSVPSGGNTGELFF

j_gene: TRBJ1-3
d_gene: .
abundance: few
v_gene: TRBV7-2
CDR3nt: TGTGCCAGCAGCTTAGCGAGACAGACTGGAAACACCATATATTTT
CDR3aa: CASSLARQTGNTIYF

j_gene: TRBJ2-3
d_gene: TRBD2
abundance: many
v_gene: TRBV19
CDR3nt: TGTGCCAGTAGTACCCAGCGGGGACCCGCAACCAATACGCAGTATTTT
CDR3aa: CASSTQRGPATNTQYF

j_gene: TRBJ1-6
d_gene: .
abundance: .
v_gene: TRBV19
CDR3nt: TGTGCCAGTAGTACCTCCCGGATGGAGTATTCACCCCTCCACTTT
CDR3aa: CASSTSRMEYSPLHF

j_gene: TRBJ2-1
d_gene: .
abundance: few
v_gene: TRBV6-2/TRBV6-3
CDR3nt: TGTGCCAGCAGTTACTTAGCGGAATACAATGAGCAGTTCTTC
CDR3aa: CASSYLAEYNEQFF

j_gene: TRBJ1-1
d_gene: .
abundance: many
v_gene: TRBV7-2
CDR3nt: TGTGCCAGCAGCTTGGCCCGCAGGGGAGGCACTGAAGCTTTCTTT
CDR3aa: CASSLARRGGTEAFF

j_gene: TRBJ2-1
d_gene: .
abundance: .
v_gene: TRBV30
CDR3nt: TGTGCCTGGAGTGCCCAGCGGAGGACCAATGAGCAGTTCTTC
CDR3aa: CAWSAQRRTNEQFF

j_gene: TRBJ1-3
d_gene: .
abundance: many
v_gene: TRBV28
CDR3nt: TGTGCCAGCAGTCCTTTGGGGTCATCTGGAAACACCATATATTTT
CDR3aa: CASSPLGSSGNTIYF

j_gene: TRBJ1-1
d_gene: .
abundance: .
v_gene: TRBV6-2/TRBV6-3
CDR3nt: TGTGCCACCCGGGAGGGGAAGCTGAACACTGAAGCTTTCTTT
CDR3aa: CATREGKLNTEAFF

j_gene: TRBJ2-7
d_gene: .
abundance: many
v_gene: TRBV7-2
CDR3nt: TGTGCCAGCAGCTTAGAAGGCCACCCGAGGTACGAGCAGTACTTC
CDR3aa: CASSLEGHPRYEQYF

j_gene: TRBJ2-1
d_gene: TRBD2
abundance: once
v_gene: TRBV20-1
CDR3nt: TGCAGGGCTAGCGGGGGGGCCGGCAATGAGCAGTTCTTC
CDR3aa: CRASGGAGNEQFF

j_gene: TRBJ2-3
d_gene: TRBD2
abundance: many
v_gene: TRBV7-3
CDR3nt: TGTGCCAGCAGCTTAACGTCGGGGGGTACGCAGTATTTT
CDR3aa: CASSLTSGGTQYF

j_gene: TRBJ2-3
d_gene: .
abundance: many
v_gene: TRBV7-8
CDR3nt: TGTGCCAGCAGCTCGACTAGAGATACGCAGTATTTT
CDR3aa: CASSSTRDTQYF

j_gene: TRBJ2-3
d_gene: TRBD1
abundance: .
v_gene: TRBV7-8
CDR3nt: TGTGCCAGCAGCCCGGGACAGCCAGATACGCAGTATTTT
CDR3aa: CASSPGQPDTQYF

j_gene: TRBJ1-1
d_gene: TRBD1
abundance: .
v_gene: TRBV20-1
CDR3nt: TGCAGTGCTGAGACAGGGGGTGAAGCTTTCTTT
CDR3aa: CSAETGGEAFF

j_gene: TRBJ1-2
d_gene: .
abundance: .
v_gene: TRBV27
CDR3nt: TGTGCCAGCAGTGCCTACCGGGACACCACACTTCGGGGCTACACCTTC
CDR3aa: CASSAYRDTTLRGYTF

j_gene: TRBJ2-2
d_gene: .
abundance: many
v_gene: TRBV6-2/TRBV6-3
CDR3nt: TGTGCCAGCAGTCCTAAGCAGAAAGCCATCGCGAACACCGGGGAGCTGTTTTTT
CDR3aa: CASSPKQKAIANTGELFF

j_gene: TRBJ2-3
d_gene: .
abundance: many
v_gene: TRBV4-2
CDR3nt: TGTGCCAGCAGCCAAGAGGACGGGTCCCTCACAGATACGCAGTATTTT
CDR3aa: CASSQEDGSLTDTQYF

j_gene: TRBJ1-5
d_gene: .
abundance: many
v_gene: TRBV20-1
CDR3nt: TGCAGTGCTAGAGCGGGGAGGGCATATCAGCCCCAGCATTTT
CDR3aa: CSARAGRAYQPQHF